The source of this T cell receptor (beta chain) is a study of CD8 T cells in Susac syndrome. Study-level results: The relatively small number of individuals in the TCR sequencing and HLA analysis was acknowledged by the study.

About this clonotype itself: Antigen unknown.

TEMRA cells were FACS-enriched, while CD8+ and CD4+ T cells were negatively isolated. RNA totalling about 0.5 to 1 ug underwent reverse transcription with random hexamers. Multiplex immunoSEQ PCR targeted 54 Vbeta and 13 Jbeta TCR beta segments. TCRdb used MiXCR to reprocess the immunoSEQ multiplex PCR reads, holding one entry per CDR3 protein. This repertoire shows 100,000 to 150,000 distinct CDR3 sequences, about 92% found once; its top ten account for about 0.09%. The CDR3 is made up of 15 amino acids. Per the germline V gene, CDR1 is MNHEY and CDR2 is SMNVEV (reference sequence). The ends lost 4 bases at V and 6 bases at J; junction bases unmatched: 11.

Sequencing was performed on CD4+ T cells from PBMCs. This clonotype was sampled from a human donor with multiple sclerosis. The V and J genes are TRBV27 and TRBJ2-7; TRBD1 aligns across 8 bases. This chain's CDR3 is CASSSEDRDPLEQYF. CDR3 nucleotide sequence: TGTGCCAGCAGTTCGGAGGACAGGGATCCCCTCGAGCAGTACTTC.